Following are 7 T cell receptor beta chains from one sample sequenced in a study of graft-versus-host responses after intestinal transplantation. Their antigens remain unidentified. The data were produced by immunoSEQ multiplex PCR, yet TCRdb's version contains in-frame clones alone and is incomplete. The sample consists of tens of thousands of clones, 91% of them appearing once. The specimen was unstimulated CD4+ T cells sorted from spleen or lymph node cells, collected before intestinal transplant. The receptors here all came from a human donor who received an intestinal transplant.

This chain uses TRBV6-5 with TRBJ2-6; unclear D gene. Germline V gives CDR1 MNHEY, CDR2 SVGAGI. V lost 4 bases and J lost 2, with 12 bases in between. This CDR3 has 16 residues. CDR3 loop: CASSLMAMTGANVLTF. The CDR3 DNA is TGTGCCAGCAGTTTGATGGCAATGACTGGGGCCAACGTCCTGACTTTC.

The chain is built from TRBV30 and TRBJ1-1; the D gene is possibly TRBD1 (5 bases). Germline-derived CDR1 and CDR2 are GTSNPN and SVGIG (reference sequence). V shed 4 bases and J shed 0 bases, with 15 bases lying between them. This CDR3 region has 15 residues. CDR3 DNA sequence: TGTGCCTGGATGCTATCGGGACTCATGAACACTGAAGCTTTCTTT. It codes for CAWMLSGLMNTEAFF. Supplemented by reference TRBV30 and TRBJ1-1, the full variable domain reads SQTIHQWPATLVQPVGSPLSLECTVEGTSNPNLYWYRQAAGRGLQLLFYSVGIGQISSEVPQNLSASRPQDRQFILSSKKLLLSDSGFYLCAWMLSGLMNTEAFFGQGTRLTVV.

The CDR3 DNA follows: TGTGCCAGCAGCACCGGGACAGGGGTGGGGAACACTGAAGCTTTCTTT. Translated: CASSTGTGVGNTEAFF. The rearrangement uses TRBV7-9 and TRBJ1-1; 10 positions match TRBD1. Germline values: CDR1 SEHNR, CDR2 FQNEAQ (reference sequence). Trimming cost V 5 bases and J 1 base; bases outside gene matches: 7. The CDR3 length is 16 residues.

This chain joins TRBV21-1 and TRBJ2-7; the table's D call, TRBD1, was not checked against the DNA. TRBV21-1 is a pseudogene. CDR3 size: 14 residues. The CDR3 here is CASIGQGARYEQYF. The CDR3 coding sequence is TGTGCCAGCATCGGACAGGGGGCGCGCTACGAGCAGTACTTC.

The CDR3 spells CASGPPDWRGNTEAFF. The CDR3 DNA reads TGTGCTAGTGGTCCCCCCGATTGGAGAGGGAACACTGAAGCTTTCTTT. The J gene is TRBJ1-1, the V gene TRBV12-5; D gene ambiguous. The germline V gene encodes CDR1 LGHNT and CDR2 FRNRAP. The CDR3 runs to 16 residues. V was shortened by 5 bases and J by 1 base, with 17 bases between the two germline ends.

This rearrangement joins TRBV7-9 to TRBJ2-3, with D possibly matching TRBD2 (7 bases). The CDR3 has 16 amino acids. V shed 3 bases and J shed 5 bases, with 18 bases lying between them. Germline CDR1 and CDR2: SEHNR and FQNEAQ (reference sequence). As DNA, the CDR3 is TGTGCCAGCAGCTTTACCCGGCGGGGGCAAGGAGATACGCAGTATTTT. It translates to CASSFTRRGQGDTQYF.

The CDR3 here is CASSRGGGHEQYF. The DNA of the CDR3 is TGTGCCAGCAGCCGGGGTGGGGGCCACGAGCAGTACTTC. The chain is built from TRBV7-2 and TRBJ2-7; D is perhaps TRBD1 (6 bases). Germline lookup yields CDR1 SGHTA and CDR2 FQGNSA. The CDR3 spans 13 residues. Trimming removed 5 bases from V and 5 bases from J, with 13 bases in between.